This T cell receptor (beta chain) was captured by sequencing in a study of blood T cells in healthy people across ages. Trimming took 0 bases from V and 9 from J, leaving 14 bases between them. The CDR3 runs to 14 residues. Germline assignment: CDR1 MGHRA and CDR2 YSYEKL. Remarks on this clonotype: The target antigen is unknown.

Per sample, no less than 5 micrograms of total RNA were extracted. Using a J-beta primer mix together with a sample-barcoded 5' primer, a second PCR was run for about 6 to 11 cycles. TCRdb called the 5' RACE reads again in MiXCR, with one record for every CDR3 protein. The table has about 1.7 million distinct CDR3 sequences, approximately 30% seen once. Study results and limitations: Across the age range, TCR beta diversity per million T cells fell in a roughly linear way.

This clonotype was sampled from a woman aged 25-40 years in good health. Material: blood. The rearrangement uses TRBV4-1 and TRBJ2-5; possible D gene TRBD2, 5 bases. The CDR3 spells CASSQDPTPGAQYF. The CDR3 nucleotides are TGCGCCAGCAGCCAAGATCCCACGCCCGGGGCCCAGTACTTC.